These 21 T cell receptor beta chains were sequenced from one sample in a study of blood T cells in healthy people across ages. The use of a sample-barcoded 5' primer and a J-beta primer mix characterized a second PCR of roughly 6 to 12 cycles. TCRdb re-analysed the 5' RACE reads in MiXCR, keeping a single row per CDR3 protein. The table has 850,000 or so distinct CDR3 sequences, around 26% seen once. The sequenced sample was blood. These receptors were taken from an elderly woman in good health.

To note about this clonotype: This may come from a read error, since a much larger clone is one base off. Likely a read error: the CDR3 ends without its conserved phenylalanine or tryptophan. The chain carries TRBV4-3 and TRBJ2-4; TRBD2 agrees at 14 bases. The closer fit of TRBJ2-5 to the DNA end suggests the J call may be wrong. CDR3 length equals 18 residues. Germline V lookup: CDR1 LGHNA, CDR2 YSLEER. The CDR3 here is CASSYKIGTSGGQETQYV. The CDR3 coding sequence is TGCGCCAGCAGCTATAAAATCGGGACTAGCGGGGGACAAGAGACCCAGTACGTC.

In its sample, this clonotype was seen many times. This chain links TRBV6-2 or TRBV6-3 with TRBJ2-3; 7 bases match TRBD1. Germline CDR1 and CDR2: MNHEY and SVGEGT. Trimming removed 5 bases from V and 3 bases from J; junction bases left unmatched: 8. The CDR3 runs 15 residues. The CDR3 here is CASSRQGSFTDTQYF. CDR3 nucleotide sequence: TGTGCCAGCAGTCGACAGGGTAGTTTTACAGATACGCAGTATTTT.

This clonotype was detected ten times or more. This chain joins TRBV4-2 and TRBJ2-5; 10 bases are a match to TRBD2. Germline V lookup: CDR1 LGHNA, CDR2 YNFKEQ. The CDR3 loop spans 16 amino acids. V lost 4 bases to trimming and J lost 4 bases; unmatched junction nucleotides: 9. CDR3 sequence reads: CASSPSGGARGETQYF. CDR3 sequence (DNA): TGTGCCAGCAGCCCCAGCGGGGGGGCGAGAGGAGAGACCCAGTACTTC.

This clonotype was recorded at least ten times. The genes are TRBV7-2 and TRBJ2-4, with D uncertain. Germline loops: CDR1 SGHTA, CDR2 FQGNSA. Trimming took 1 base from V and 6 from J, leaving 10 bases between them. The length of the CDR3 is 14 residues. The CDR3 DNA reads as TGTGCCAGCAGCTTAGACTGGGCGCCAAACATTCAGTACTTC. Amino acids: CASSLDWAPNIQYF.

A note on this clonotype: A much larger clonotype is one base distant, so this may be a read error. The CDR3 DNA reads TGTGCCAGCAGCACCACCCTAGCGGGGGGGCGAGATACGCAGTATTTT. Translation: CASSTTLAGGRDTQYF. This sequence joins TRBV9 and TRBJ2-3; TRBD2 aligns across 12 bases. The CDR3 length is 16 residues. With V trimmed by 4 bases and J by 5 bases, 8 bases remained unmatched. Per the germline V gene, CDR1 is SGDLS and CDR2 is YYNGEE.

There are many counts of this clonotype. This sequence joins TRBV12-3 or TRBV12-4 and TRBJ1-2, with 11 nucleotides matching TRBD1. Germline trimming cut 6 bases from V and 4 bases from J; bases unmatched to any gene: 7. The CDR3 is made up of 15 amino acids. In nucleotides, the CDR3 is TGTGCCAGCAGGCCCGGGACAGGGGGAGCCTATGGCTACACCTTC. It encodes CASRPGTGGAYGYTF.

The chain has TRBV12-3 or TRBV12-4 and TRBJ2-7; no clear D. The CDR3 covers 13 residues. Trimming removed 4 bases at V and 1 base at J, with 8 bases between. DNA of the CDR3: TGTGCCAGCAGTTCCAAACAATCCTACGAGCAGTACTTC. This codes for CASSSKQSYEQYF.

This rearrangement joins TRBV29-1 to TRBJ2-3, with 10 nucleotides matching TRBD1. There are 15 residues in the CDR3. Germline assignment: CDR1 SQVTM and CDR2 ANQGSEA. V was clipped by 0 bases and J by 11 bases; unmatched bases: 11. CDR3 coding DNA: TGCAGCGTTGAAGATCCGGGACAGGGGCTAGGCTTGCAGTATTTT. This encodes CSVEDPGQGLGLQYF.

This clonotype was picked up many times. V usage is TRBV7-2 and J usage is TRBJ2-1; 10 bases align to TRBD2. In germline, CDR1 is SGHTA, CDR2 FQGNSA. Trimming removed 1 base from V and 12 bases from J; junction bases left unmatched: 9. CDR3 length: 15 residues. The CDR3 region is CASSLGWASGGRQFF. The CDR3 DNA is TGTGCCAGCAGCTTAGGTTGGGCTAGCGGGGGACGGCAGTTCTTC.

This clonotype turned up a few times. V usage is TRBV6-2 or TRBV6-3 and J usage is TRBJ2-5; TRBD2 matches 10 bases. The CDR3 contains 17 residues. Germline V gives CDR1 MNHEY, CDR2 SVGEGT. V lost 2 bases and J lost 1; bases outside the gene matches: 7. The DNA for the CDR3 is TGTGCCAGCAGTTACAATCCCCTAGCGGGGGTCCAAGAGACCCAGTACTTC. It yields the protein CASSYNPLAGVQETQYF.

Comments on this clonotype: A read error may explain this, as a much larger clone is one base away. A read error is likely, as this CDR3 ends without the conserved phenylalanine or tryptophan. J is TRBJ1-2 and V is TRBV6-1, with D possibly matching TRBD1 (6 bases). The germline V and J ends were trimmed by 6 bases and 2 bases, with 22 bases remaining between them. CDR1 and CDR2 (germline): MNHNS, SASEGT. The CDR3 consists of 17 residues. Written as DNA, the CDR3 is TGTGCCAGCAGACCGCCCGGGCAGGGGAACCTAAACTATGGCTACACCTGC. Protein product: CASRPPGQGNLNYGYTC.

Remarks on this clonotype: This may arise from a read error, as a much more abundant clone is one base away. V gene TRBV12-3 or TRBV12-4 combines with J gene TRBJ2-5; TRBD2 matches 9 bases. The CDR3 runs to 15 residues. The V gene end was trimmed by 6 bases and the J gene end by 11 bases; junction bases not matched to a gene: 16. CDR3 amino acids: CASRIERGAYNEQYF. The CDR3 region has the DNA TGTGCCAGCAGGATCGAGCGGGGGGCCTACAATGAGCAGTACTTC.

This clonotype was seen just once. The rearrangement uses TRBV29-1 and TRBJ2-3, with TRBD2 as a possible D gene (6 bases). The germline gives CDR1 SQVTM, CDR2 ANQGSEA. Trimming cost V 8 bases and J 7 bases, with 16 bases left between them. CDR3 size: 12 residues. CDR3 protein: CSLLSGENTQYF. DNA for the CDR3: TGCAGCCTTCTATCGGGGGAGAATACGCAGTATTTT.

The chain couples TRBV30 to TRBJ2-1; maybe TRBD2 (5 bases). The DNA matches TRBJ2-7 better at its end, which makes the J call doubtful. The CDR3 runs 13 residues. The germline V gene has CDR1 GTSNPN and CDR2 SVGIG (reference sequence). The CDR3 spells CAWSSGDYNEQYF. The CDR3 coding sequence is TGTGCCTGGAGTAGCGGAGACTACAATGAGCAGTACTTC.

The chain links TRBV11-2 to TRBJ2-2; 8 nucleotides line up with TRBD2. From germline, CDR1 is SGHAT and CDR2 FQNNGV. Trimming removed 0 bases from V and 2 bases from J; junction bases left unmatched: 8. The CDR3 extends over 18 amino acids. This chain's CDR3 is CASSLEPAGASNTGELFF. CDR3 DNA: TGTGCCAGCAGCTTAGAGCCAGCGGGGGCCTCCAACACCGGGGAGCTGTTTTTT.

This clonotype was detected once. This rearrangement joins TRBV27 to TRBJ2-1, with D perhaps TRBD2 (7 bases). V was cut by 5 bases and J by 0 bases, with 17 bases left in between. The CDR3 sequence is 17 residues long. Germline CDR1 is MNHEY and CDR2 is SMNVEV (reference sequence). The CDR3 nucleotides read TGTGCCAGCAGTACTCGGGGGGCCTGCAGCTCCTACAATGAGCAGTTCTTC. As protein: CASSTRGACSSYNEQFF.

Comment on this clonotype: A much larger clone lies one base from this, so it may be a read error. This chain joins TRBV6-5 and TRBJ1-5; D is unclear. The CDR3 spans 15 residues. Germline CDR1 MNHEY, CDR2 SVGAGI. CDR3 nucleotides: TGTGCCGGCAGGCGGTTTCTTAGCGACGTTCAGCCCCAGCATTTT. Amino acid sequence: CAGRRFLSDVQPQHF.

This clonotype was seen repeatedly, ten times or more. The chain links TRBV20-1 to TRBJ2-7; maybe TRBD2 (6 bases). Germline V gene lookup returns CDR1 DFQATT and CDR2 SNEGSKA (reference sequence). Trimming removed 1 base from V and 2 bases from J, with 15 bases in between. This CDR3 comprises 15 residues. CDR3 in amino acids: CSARGVGTATYEQYF. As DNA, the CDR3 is TGCAGTGCTAGAGGAGTGGGGACTGCTACCTACGAGCAGTACTTC.

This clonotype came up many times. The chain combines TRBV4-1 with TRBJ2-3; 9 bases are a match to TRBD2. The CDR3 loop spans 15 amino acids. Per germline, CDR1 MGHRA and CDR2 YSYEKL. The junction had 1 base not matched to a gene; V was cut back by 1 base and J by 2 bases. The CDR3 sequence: CASSQGLADTDTQYF. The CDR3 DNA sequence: TGCGCCAGCAGCCAAGGACTAGCGGACACAGATACGCAGTATTTT.

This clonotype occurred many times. CDR3 DNA: TGTGCCAGCAGCTTAGCGATAGGGGCGGGGGGTTACAATGAGCAGTTCTTC. Encoded protein: CASSLAIGAGGYNEQFF. The chain links TRBV7-2 to TRBJ2-1, with 8 positions matching TRBD2. V was clipped by 0 bases and J by 4 bases; unmatched bases: 8. CDR1 is SGHTA, CDR2 FQGNSA, per germline. This CDR3 is 17 amino acids long.

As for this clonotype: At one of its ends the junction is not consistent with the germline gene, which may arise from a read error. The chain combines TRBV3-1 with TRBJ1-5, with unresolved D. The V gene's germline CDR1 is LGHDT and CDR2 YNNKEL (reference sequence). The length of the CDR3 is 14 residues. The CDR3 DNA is TGTGCCAGCACCCAAGTGTGGAGCAATCAGCCCCAGCATTTT. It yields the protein CASTQVWSNQPQHF.